These 2 T cell receptor beta chains were sequenced from one sample in a study of shared clonotypes between healthy human individuals. Profiling relied on immunoSEQ multiplex PCR, and the TCRdb table lists in-frame clones only, not all of them. The sample contains 2.5 million or so clones, more than 80% of which appear only once. The sequencing sample was made of naive CD4+ T cells sorted from blood. The subset was: CD45RA+ positively selected. The receptors here all came from a man between 18 and 29 years old in good health.

The rearrangement uses TRBV19 and TRBJ1-1; D not resolved. Trimming took 6 bases from V and 1 from J, leaving 15 bases between them. Looked up from germline, CDR1 is LNHDA and CDR2 is SQIVND (reference sequence). This CDR3 region has 15 residues. CDR3: CASSNDMVQNTEAFF. In DNA, the CDR3 is TGTGCCAGTAGCAACGACATGGTTCAGAACACTGAAGCTTTCTTT.

This clone showed up just a few times. The chain employs TRBV5-1 and TRBJ1-6; 10 positions agree with TRBD1. The CDR3 is 16 residues long. From germline, CDR1 is SGHRS and CDR2 YFSETQ. V shed 0 bases and J 7 bases; nucleotides not matched to a gene: 4. The CDR3 loop is CASSLGGTGANSPLHF. CDR3 DNA sequence: TGCGCCAGCAGCTTGGGCGGGACAGGGGCGAATTCACCCCTCCACTTT.